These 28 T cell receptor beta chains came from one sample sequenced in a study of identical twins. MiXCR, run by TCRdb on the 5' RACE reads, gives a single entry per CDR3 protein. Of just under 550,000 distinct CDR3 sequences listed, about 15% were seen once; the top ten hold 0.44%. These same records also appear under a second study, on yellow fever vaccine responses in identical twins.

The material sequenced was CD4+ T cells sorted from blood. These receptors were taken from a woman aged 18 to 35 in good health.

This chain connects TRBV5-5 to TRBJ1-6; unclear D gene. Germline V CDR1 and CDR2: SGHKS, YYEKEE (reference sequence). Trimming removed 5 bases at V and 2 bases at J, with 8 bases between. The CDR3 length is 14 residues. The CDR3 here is CASSFEPYNSPLHF. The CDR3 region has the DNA TGTGCCAGCAGTTTCGAACCCTATAATTCACCCCTCCACTTT.

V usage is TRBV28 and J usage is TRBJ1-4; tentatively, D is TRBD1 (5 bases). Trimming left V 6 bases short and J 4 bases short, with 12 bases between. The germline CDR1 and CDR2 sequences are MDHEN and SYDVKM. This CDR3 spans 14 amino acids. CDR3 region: CASSPPGGNEKLFF. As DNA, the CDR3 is TGTGCCAGCAGCCCCCCGGGGGGTAATGAAAAACTGTTTTTT.

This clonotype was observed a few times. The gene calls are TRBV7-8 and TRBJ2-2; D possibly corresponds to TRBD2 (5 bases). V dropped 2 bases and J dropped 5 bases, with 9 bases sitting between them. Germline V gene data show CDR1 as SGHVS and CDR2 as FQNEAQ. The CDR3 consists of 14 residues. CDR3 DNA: TGTGCCAGCAGCTTATATGAGGGTACCGGGGAGCTGTTTTTT. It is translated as CASSLYEGTGELFF.

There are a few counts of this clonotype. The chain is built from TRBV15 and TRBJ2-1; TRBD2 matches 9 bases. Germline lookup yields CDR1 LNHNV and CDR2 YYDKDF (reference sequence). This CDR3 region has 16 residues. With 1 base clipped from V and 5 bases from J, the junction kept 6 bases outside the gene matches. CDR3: CATSRAKTSGNNEQFF. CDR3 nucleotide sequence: TGTGCCACCAGCAGAGCTAAGACTAGCGGAAACAATGAGCAGTTCTTC.

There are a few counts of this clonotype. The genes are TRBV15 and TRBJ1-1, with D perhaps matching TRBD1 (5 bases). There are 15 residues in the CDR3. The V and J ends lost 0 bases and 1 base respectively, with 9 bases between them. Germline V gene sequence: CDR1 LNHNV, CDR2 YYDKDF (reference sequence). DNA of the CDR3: TGTGCCACCAGCAGAGATGGGACGGCGAACACTGAAGCTTTCTTT. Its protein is CATSRDGTANTEAFF.

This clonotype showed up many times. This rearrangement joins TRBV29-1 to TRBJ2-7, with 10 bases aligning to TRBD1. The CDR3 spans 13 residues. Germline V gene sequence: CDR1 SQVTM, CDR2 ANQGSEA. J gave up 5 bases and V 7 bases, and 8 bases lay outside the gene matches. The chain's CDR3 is CSATGTGVHEQYF. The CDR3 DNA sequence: TGCAGCGCTACCGGGACAGGGGTTCACGAGCAGTACTTC.

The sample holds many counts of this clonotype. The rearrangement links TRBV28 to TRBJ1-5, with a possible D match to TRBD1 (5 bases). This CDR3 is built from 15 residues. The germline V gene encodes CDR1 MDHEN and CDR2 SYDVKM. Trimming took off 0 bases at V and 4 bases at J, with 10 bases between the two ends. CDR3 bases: TGTGCCAGCAGTTTATGGGGCAGACAGAATCAGCCCCAGCATTTT. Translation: CASSLWGRQNQPQHF.

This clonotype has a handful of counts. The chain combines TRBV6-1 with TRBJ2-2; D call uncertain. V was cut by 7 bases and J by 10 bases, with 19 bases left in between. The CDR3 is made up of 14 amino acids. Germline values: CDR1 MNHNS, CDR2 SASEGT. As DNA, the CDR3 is TGTGCCAGCACCTACCTAACAAGGGAAGCGGAGCTGTTTTTT. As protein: CASTYLTREAELFF.

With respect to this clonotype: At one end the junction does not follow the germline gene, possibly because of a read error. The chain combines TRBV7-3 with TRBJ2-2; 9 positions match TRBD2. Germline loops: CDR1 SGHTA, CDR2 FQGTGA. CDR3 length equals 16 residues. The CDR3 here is CGSSSQPAGGTGELFF. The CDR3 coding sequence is TGTGGCAGCAGCTCCCAGCCAGCGGGAGGAACCGGGGAGCTGTTTTTT.

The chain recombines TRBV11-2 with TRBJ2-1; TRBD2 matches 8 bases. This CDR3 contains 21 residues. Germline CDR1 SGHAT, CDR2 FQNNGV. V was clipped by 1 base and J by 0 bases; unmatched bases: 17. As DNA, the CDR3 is TGTGCCAGCAGCTTAGTCCGTACGGGGGGGGGTCCCATGAGCTCCTACAATGAGCAGTTCTTC. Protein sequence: CASSLVRTGGGPMSSYNEQFF.

Here the CDR3 DNA reads TGTGCCATCAGTCCAGTAGCGGATGAGCAGTTCTTC. It yields the protein CAISPVADEQFF. The chain joins TRBV10-3 to TRBJ2-1, with D tentatively TRBD2 (6 bases). The CDR3 spans 12 residues. From germline, CDR1 is ENHRY and CDR2 SYGVKD. With 5 bases removed from V and 8 bases from J, the gap between germline ends came to 10 bases.

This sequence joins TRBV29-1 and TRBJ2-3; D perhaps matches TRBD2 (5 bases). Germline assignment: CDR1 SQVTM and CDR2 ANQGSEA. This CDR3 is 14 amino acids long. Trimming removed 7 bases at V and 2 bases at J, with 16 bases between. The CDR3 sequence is CSASGLASTDTQYF. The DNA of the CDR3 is TGCAGCGCGTCCGGCCTAGCATCCACAGATACGCAGTATTTT.

The CDR3, as DNA: TGCGCCAGCAGCGTGGGGACTAGCGGGGCCCGATTGCGGGAGTTTCCTAGCACAGATACGCAGTATTTT. It specifies CASSVGTSGARLREFPSTDTQYF. V usage is TRBV5-1 and J usage is TRBJ2-3; 13 positions agree with TRBD2. Per the germline V gene, CDR1 is SGHRS and CDR2 is YFSETQ. The CDR3 extends over 23 amino acids. V was clipped by 4 bases and J by 0 bases; unmatched bases: 23. The variable domain in full, completed from reference TRBV5-1 and TRBJ2-3, reads KAGVTQTPRYLIKTRGQQVTLSCSPISGHRSVSWYQQTPGQGLQFLFEYFSETQRNKGNFPGRFSGRQFSNSRSEMNVSTLELGDSALYLCASSVGTSGARLREFPSTDTQYFGPGTRLTVL.

The CDR3 loop is CSARDAQRSPYNEQFF. The CDR3 nucleotides are TGCAGTGCTAGAGATGCGCAGCGGTCGCCCTACAATGAGCAGTTCTTC. The chain has TRBV20-1 and TRBJ2-1, with D tentatively TRBD2 (5 bases). This CDR3 spans 16 amino acids. The ends were cut back, 0 bases at V and 2 bases at J, with 14 bases in the middle. The V gene's germline CDR1 is DFQATT and CDR2 SNEGSKA (reference sequence).

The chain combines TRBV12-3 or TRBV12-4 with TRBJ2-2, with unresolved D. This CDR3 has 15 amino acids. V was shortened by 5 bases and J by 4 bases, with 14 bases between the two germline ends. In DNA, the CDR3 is TGTGCCAGCAGTCTCGAAGAATTGGGCACCGGGGAGCTGTTTTTT. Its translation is CASSLEELGTGELFF.

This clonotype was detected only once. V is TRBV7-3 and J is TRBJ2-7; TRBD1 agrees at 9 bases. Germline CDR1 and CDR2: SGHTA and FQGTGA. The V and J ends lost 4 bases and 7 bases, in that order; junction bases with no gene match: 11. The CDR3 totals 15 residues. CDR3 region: CASSSRTGASGEQYF. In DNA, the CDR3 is TGTGCCAGCAGCTCCCGGACAGGGGCGTCGGGAGAGCAGTACTTC.

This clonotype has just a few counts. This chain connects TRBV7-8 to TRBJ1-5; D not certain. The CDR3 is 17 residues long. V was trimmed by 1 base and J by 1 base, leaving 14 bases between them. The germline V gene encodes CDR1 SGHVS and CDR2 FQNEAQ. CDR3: CASSLEGGGLSNQPQHF. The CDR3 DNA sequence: TGTGCCAGCAGCTTAGAGGGTGGAGGTCTGAGCAATCAGCCCCAGCATTTT. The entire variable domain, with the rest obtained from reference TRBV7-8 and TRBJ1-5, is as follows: GAGVSQSPRYKVAKRGQDVALRCDPISGHVSLFWYQQALGQGPEFLTYFQNEAQLDKSGLPSDRFFAERPEGSVSTLKIQRTQQEDSAVYLCASSLEGGGLSNQPQHFGDGTRLSIL.

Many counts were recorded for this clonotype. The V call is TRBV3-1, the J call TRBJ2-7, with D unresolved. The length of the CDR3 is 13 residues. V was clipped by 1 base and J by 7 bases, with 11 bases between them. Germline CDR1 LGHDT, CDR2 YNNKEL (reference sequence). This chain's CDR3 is CASSQVEGKEQYF. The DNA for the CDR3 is TGTGCCAGCAGCCAAGTTGAAGGGAAGGAGCAGTACTTC.

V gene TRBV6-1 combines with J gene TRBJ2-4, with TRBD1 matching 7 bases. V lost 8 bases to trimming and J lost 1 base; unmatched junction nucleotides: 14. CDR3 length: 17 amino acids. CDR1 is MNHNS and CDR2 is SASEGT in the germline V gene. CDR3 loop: CASRDRVSNWAKNIQYF. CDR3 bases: TGTGCCAGCCGAGACAGGGTTTCTAATTGGGCCAAAAACATTCAGTACTTC.

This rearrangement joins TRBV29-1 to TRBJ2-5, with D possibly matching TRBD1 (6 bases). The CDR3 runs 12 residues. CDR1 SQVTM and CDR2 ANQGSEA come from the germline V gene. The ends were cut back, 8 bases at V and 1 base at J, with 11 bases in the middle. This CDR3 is CSYGQLQETQYF. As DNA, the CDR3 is TGCAGCTACGGACAGCTCCAAGAGACCCAGTACTTC.

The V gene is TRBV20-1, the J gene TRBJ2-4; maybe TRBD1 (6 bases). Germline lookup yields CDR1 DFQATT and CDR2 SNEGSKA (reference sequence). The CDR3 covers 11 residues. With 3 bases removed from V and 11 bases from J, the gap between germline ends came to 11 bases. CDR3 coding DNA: TGCAGTGCTAGCCTGGGGGCGCTTCAGTACTTC. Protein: CSASLGALQYF.

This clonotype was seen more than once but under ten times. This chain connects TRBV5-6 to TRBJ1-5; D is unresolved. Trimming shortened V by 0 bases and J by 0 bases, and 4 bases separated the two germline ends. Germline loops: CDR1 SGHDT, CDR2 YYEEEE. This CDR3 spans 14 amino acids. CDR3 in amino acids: CASSLEHSNQPQHF. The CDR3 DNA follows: TGTGCCAGCAGCTTGGAACATAGCAATCAGCCCCAGCATTTT.

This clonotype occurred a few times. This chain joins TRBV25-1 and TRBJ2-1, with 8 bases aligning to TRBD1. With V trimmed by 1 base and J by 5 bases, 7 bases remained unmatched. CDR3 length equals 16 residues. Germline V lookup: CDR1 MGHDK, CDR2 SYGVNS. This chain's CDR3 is CASSEFGQGRHNEQFF. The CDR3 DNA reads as TGTGCCAGCAGTGAATTCGGACAGGGAAGACACAATGAGCAGTTCTTC.

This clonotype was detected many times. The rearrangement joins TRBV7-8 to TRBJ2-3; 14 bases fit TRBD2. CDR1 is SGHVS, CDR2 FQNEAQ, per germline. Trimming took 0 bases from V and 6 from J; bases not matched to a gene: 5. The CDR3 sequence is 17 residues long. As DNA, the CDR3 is TGTGCCAGCAGCTTAGCTCCGGGACTAGCGGGAGCGGATACGCAGTATTTT. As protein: CASSLAPGLAGADTQYF.

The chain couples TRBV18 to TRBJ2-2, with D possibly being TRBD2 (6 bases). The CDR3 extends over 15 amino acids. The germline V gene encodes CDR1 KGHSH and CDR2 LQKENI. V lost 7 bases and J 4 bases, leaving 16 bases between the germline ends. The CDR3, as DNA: TGTGCCAGCTTCGCGGGGTCACGGCGCACCGGGGAGCTGTTTTTT. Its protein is CASFAGSRRTGELFF.

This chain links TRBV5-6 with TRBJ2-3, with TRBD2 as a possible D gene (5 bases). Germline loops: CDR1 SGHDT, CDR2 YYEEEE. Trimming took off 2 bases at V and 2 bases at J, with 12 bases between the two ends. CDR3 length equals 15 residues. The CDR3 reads CASSFDGMSTDTQYF. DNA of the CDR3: TGTGCCAGCAGCTTCGACGGGATGTCCACAGATACGCAGTATTTT.

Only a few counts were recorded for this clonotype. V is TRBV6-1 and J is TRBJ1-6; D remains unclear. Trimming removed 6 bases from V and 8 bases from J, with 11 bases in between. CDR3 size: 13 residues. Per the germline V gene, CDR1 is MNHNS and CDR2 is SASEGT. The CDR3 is CASRTGRYSPLHF. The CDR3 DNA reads TGTGCCAGCAGGACGGGCCGCTATTCACCCCTCCACTTT.

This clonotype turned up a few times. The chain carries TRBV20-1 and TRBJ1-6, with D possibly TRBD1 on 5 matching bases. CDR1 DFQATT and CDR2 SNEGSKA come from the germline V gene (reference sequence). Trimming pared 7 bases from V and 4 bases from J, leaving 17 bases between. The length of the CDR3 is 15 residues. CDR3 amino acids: CSGGTLTDYNSPLHF. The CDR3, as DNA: TGCAGTGGGGGGACCCTCACTGATTATAATTCACCCCTCCACTTT.